The clone carrying this T cell receptor (beta chain) was counted many times. Trimming left V 10 bases short and J 7 bases short, with 10 bases between. The CDR3 runs 10 residues. TCRdb redid the calling of the RT-PCR reads with MiXCR, one entry per CDR3 protein. In the table there are 500,000 to 600,000 distinct CDR3 sequences, roughly 10% of which are singletons. The data were taken from a study of response to subunit inactivated influenza vaccine. Another study also made use of these data, one on T cells expressing NK-cell markers. That paper adds: With UMIs, 5'RACE template switching was used to make TCR beta cDNA. The TCR beta repertoires were obtained from sorted CD3+CD56+NKG2C+, CD3+CD56+NKG2C- and CD3+CD56-NKG2C+ T cells. Seven HCMV-seropositive donors and one seronegative donor made up the eight sequenced donors. Sorting of alpha-beta TCR T cells alone was achieved in several experiments with an anti-gamma-delta TCR antibody. For a handful of donors, these clonotypes were likewise the leading ones in the CD3+CD56-NKG2C+ fraction.

The clonotype comes from a man aged 50-59 years who received an inactivated influenza vaccine. The sample in question was PBMCs from blood, obtained on the day of vaccination. The V gene is TRBV5-7, the J gene TRBJ2-3, with no clear D. TRBV5-7 is labeled an ORF, and its function is uncertain. DNA of the CDR3: TGTGCCCAGCTAGGAAATACGCAGTATTTT. Protein sequence: CAQLGNTQYF.